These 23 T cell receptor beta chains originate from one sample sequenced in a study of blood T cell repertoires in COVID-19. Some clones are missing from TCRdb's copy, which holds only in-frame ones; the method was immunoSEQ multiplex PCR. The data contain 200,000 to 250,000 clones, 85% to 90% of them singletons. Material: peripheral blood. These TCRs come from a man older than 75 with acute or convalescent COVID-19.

The CDR3 reads CATSRDRRTGGTLRDQPQHF. The CDR3 nucleotides are TGTGCCACCAGCAGAGATAGACGGACAGGGGGCACTTTGAGGGATCAGCCCCAGCATTTT. The J gene is TRBJ1-5, the V gene TRBV15; 11 nucleotides match TRBD1. V lost 0 bases and J lost 5; bases outside the gene matches: 15. The CDR3 runs to 20 residues. Per the germline V gene, CDR1 is LNHNV and CDR2 is YYDKDF (reference sequence).

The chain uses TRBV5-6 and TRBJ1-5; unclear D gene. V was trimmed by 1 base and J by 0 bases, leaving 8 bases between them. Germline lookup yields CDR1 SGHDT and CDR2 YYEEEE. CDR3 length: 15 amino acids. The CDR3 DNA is TGTGCCAGCAGCTTGCAGTCGTATAGCAATCAGCCCCAGCATTTT. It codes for CASSLQSYSNQPQHF.

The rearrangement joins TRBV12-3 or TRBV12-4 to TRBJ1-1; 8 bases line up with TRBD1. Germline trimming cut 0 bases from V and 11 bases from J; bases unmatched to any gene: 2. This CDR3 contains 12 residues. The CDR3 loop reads CASSLADRVAFF. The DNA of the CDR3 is TGTGCCAGCAGTTTAGCGGACAGGGTGGCTTTCTTT.

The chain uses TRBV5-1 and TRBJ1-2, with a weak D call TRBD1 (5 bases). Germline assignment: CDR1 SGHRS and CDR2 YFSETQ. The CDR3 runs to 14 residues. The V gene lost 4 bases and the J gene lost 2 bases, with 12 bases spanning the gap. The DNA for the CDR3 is TGCGCCAGCAGCCCGGGGGTGGAGAACTATGGCTACACCTTC. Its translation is CASSPGVENYGYTF.

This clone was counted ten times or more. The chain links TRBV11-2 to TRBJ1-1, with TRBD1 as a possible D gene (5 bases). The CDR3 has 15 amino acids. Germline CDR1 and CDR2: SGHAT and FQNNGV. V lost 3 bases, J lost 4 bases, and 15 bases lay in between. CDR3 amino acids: CASSFVTGGGTEAFF. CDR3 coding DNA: TGTGCCAGCAGCTTCGTAACGGGGGGGGGCACTGAAGCTTTCTTT.

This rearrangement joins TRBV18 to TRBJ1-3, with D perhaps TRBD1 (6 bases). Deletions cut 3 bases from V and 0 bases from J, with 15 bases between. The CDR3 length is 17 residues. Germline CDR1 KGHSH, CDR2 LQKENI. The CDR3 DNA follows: TGTGCCAGCTCACCTAACTTACCAGGGGCCTCTGGAAACACCATATATTTT. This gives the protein CASSPNLPGASGNTIYF.

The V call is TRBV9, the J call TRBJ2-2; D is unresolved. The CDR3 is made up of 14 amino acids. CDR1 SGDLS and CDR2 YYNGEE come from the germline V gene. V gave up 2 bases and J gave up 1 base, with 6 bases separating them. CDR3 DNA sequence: TGTGCCAGCAGCGTCCGACAGAACACCGGGGAGCTGTTTTTT. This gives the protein CASSVRQNTGELFF. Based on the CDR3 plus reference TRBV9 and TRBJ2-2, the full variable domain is DSGVTQTPKHLITATGQRVTLRCSPRSGDLSVYWYQQSLDQGLQFLIQYYNGEERAKGNILERFSAQQFPDLHSELNLSSLELGDSALYFCASSVRQNTGELFFGEGSRLTVL.

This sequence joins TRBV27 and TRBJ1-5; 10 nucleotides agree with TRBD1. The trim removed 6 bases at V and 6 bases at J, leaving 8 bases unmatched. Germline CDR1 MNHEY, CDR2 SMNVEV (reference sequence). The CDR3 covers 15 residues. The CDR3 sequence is CASRQDRGLLQPQHF. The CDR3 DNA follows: TGTGCCAGCAGGCAAGACAGGGGGCTCCTTCAGCCCCAGCATTTT.

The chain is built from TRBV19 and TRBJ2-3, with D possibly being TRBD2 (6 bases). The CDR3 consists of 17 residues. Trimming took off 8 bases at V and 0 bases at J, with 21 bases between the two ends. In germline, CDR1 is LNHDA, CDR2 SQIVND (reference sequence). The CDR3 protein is CASSPTGVAASTDTQYF. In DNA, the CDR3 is TGTGCCAGTTCGCCCACGGGGGTAGCGGCTAGCACAGATACGCAGTATTTT.

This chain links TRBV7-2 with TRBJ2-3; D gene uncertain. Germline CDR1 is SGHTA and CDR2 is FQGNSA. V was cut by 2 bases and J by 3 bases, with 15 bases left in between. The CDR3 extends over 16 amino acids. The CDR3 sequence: CASSLRLTSSTDTQYF. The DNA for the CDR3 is TGTGCCAGCAGCTTAAGGCTAACATCTAGTACAGATACGCAGTATTTT.

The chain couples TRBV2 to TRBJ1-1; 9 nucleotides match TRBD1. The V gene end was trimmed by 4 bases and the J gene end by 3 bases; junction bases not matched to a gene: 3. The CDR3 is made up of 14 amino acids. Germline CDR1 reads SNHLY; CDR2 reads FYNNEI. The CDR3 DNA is TGTGCCAGCAGTGGGGACAGGGCCCACACTGAAGCTTTCTTT. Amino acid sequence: CASSGDRAHTEAFF.

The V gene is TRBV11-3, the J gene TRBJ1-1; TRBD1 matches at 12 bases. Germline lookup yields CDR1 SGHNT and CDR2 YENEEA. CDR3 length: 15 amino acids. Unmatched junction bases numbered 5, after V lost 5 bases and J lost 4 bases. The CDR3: CASSLGQGASTEAFF. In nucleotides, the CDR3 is TGTGCCAGCAGCCTGGGACAGGGGGCGAGCACTGAAGCTTTCTTT.

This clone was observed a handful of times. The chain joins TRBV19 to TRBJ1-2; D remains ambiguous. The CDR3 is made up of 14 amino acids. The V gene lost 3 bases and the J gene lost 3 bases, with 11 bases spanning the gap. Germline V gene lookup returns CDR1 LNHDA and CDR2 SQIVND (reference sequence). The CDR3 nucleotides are TGTGCCAGTAGTATGAGCCAGCGGGACTATGGCTACACCTTC. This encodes CASSMSQRDYGYTF.

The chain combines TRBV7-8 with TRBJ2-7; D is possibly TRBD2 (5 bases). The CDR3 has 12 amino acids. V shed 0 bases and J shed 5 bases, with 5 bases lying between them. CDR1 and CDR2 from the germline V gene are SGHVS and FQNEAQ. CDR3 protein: CASSLARDEQYF. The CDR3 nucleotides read TGTGCCAGCAGCTTAGCGAGGGACGAGCAGTACTTC.

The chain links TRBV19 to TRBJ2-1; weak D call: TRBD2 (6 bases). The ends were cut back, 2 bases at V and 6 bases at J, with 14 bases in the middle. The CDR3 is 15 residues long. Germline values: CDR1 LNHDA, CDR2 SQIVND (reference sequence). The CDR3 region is CASSIRAGQSNEQFF. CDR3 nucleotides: TGTGCCAGTAGTATACGAGCGGGCCAATCCAATGAGCAGTTCTTC.

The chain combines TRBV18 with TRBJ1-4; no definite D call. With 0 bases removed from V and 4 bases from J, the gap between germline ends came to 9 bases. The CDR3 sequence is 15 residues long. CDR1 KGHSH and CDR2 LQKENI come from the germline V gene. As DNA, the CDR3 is TGTGCCAGCTCACCACCGGCCGGGTTTAATGAAAAACTGTTTTTT. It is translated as CASSPPAGFNEKLFF.

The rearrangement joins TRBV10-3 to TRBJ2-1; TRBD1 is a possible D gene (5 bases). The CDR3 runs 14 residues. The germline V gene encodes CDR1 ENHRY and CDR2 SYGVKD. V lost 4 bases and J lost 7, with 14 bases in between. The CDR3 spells CAISAQGSGNEQFF. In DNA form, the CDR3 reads TGTGCCATCAGTGCGCAGGGATCGGGTAATGAGCAGTTCTTC.

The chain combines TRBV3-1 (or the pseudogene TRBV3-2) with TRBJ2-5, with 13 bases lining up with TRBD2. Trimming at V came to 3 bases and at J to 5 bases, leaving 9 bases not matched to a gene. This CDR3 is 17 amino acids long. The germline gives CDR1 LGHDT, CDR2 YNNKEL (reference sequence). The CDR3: CASSQTKTSGGSETQYF. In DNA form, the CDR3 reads TGTGCCAGCAGCCAGACTAAGACTAGCGGGGGGTCTGAGACCCAGTACTTC.

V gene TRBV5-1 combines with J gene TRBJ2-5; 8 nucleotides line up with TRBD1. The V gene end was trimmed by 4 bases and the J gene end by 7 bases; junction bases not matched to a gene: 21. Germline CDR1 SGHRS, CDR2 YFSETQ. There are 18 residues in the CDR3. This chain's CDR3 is CASSPRPRTGNIVVTQYF. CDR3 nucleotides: TGCGCCAGCAGCCCCCGCCCGAGGACAGGGAATATCGTCGTGACCCAGTACTTC.

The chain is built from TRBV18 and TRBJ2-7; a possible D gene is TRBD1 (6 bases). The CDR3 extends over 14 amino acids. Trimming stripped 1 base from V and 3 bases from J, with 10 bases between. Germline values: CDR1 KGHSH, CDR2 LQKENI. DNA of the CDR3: TGTGCCAGCTCACCACTAGGACAGATCTACGAGCAGTACTTC. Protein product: CASSPLGQIYEQYF.

CDR3 DNA: TGTGCCAGCAAGACCGGGACAGCTCCTAACTATGGCTACACCTTC. Its translation: CASKTGTAPNYGYTF. The chain couples TRBV6-5 to TRBJ1-2, with 7 nucleotides matching TRBD1. The germline V gene encodes CDR1 MNHEY and CDR2 SVGAGI. The CDR3 sequence is 15 residues long. With 7 bases clipped from V and 0 bases from J, the junction kept 8 bases outside the gene matches.

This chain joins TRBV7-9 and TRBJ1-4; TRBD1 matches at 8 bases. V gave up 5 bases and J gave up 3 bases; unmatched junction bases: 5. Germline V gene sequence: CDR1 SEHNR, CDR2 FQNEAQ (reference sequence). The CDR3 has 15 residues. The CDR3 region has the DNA TGTGCCAGCAGCCCAGGGACAGGAGCTAATGAAAAACTGTTTTTT. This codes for CASSPGTGANEKLFF.

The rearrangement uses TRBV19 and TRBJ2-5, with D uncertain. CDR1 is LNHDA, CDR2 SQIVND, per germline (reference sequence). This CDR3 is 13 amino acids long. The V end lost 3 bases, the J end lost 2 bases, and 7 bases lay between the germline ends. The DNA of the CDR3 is TGTGCCAGTAGTATTTGGCAGCAAGAGACCCAGTACTTC. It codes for CASSIWQQETQYF.